This TCR beta chain was obtained from a study of T cell repertoires in cytomegalovirus infection. Study findings and constraints: Dominant in the ex vivo response were TCR beta clonotypes restricted by HLA-C and specific for CMV.

This clonotype was seen repeatedly, ten times or more. The target antigen is unknown. TCRdb re-called the reads through MiXCR, storing one row per CDR3 protein. The sample comprises around 450,000 distinct CDR3 sequences, about 11% of which are singletons, and roughly 10% rests with the top ten. The CDR3 runs to 12 residues. Trimming took off 9 bases at V and 4 bases at J, with 10 bases between the two ends. Germline CDR1 SNHLY, CDR2 FYNNEI. The origin of this receptor is a human donor in good health (CMV status not recorded). Some clones in this sample may be carry-over from other donors' samples. Sequencing used PBMCs. V usage is TRBV2 and J usage is TRBJ2-1; D may be TRBD1 or TRBD2 (5 bases each). The CDR3 reads CARNGAYNEQFF. The DNA of the CDR3 is TGTGCCAGGAACGGGGCTTACAATGAGCAGTTCTTC.